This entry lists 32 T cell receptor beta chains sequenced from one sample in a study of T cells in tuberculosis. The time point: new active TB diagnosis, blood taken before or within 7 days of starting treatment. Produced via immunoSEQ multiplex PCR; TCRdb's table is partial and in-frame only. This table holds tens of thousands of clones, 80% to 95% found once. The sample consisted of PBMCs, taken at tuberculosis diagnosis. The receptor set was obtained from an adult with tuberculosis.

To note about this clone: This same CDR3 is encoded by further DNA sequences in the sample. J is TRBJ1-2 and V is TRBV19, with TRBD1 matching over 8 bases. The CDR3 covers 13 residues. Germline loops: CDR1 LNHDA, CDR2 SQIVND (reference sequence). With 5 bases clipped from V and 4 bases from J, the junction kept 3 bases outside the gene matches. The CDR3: CASSPTGGYGYTF. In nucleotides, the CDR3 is TGTGCCAGTAGTCCCACAGGGGGCTATGGCTACACCTTC.

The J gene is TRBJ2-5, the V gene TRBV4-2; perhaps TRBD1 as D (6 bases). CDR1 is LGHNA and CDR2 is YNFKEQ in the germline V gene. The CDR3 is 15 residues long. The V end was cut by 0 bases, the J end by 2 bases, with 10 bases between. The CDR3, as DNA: TGTGCCAGCAGCCAAGATCCGGACAGTCAAGAGACCCAGTACTTC. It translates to CASSQDPDSQETQYF.

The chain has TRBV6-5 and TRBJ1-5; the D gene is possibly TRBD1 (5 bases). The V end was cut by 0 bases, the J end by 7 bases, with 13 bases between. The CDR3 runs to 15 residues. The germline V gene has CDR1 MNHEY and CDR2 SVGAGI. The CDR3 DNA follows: TGTGCCAGCAGTTACTCGAGGCAGGGTCCCCAGCCCCAGCATTTT. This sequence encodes CASSYSRQGPQPQHF.

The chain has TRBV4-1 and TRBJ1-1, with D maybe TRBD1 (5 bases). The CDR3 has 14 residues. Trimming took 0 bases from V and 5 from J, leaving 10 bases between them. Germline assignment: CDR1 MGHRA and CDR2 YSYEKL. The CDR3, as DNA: TGCGCCAGCAGCCAAGATCCAGGGTCGACTGAAGCTTTCTTT. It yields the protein CASSQDPGSTEAFF.

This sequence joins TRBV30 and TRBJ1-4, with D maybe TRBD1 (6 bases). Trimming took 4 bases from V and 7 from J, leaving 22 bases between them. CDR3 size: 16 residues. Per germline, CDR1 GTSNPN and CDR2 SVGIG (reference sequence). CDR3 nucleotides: TGTGCCTGGATCCCCTGGACAGCCCCGACAGGTGAAAAACTGTTTTTT. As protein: CAWIPWTAPTGEKLFF.

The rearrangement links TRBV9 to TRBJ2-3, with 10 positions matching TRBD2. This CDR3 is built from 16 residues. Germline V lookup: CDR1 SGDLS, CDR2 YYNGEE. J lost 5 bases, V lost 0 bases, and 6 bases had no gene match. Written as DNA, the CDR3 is TGTGCCAGCAGCGTAGGAGCGGGAGGGCCGGGAGATACGCAGTATTTT. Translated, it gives CASSVGAGGPGDTQYF.

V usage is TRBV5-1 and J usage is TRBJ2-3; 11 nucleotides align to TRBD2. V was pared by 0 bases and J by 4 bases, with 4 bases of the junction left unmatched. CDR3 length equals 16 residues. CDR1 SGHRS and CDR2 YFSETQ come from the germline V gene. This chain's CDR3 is CASSLVSGGAPDTQYF. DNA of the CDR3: TGCGCCAGCAGCTTGGTTAGCGGGGGGGCCCCAGATACGCAGTATTTT.

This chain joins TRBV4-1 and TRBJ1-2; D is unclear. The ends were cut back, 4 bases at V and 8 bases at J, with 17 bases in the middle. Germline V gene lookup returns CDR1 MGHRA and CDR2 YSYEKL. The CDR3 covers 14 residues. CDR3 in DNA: TGCGCCAGCAGCCGAGCCGAGATCCCGAGCGGCTACACCTTC. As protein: CASSRAEIPSGYTF.

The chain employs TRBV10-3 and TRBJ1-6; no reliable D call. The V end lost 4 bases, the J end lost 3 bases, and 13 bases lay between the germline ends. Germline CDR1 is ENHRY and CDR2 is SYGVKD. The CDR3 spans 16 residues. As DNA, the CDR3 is TGTGCCATCAGTGGAGGCATAAGCGACTATAATTCACCCCTCCACTTT. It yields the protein CAISGGISDYNSPLHF.

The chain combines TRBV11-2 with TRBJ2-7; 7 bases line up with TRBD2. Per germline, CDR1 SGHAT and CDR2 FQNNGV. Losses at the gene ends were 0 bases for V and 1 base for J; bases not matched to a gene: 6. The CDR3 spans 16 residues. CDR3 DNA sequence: TGTGCCAGCAGCTTAGATGGCCAGCGGGGATCCTACGAGCAGTACTTC. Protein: CASSLDGQRGSYEQYF.

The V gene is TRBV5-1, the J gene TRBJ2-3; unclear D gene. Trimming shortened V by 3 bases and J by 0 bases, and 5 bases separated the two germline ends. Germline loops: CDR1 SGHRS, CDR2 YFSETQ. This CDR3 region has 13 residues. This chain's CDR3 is CASSSLSTDTQYF. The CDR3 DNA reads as TGCGCCAGCAGCTCCCTTAGCACAGATACGCAGTATTTT.

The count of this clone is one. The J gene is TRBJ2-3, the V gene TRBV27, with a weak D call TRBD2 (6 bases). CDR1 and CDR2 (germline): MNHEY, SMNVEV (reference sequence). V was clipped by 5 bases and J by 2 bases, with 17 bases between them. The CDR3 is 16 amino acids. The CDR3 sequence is CASSGDRDSITDTQYF. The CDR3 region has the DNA TGTGCCAGCAGTGGCGACCGGGACTCCATCACAGATACGCAGTATTTT.

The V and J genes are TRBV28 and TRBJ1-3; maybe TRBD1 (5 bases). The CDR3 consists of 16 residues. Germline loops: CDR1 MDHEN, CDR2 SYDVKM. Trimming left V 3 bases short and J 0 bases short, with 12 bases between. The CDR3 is CASSFGGESSGNTIYF. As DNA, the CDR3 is TGTGCCAGCAGTTTCGGGGGGGAAAGCTCTGGAAACACCATATATTTT.

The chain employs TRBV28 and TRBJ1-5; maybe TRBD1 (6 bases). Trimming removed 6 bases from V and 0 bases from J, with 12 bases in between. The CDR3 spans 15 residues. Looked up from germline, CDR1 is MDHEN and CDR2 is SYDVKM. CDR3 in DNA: TGTGCCAGCAGGCTCTACAGGGATAGCAATCAGCCCCAGCATTTT. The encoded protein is CASRLYRDSNQPQHF.

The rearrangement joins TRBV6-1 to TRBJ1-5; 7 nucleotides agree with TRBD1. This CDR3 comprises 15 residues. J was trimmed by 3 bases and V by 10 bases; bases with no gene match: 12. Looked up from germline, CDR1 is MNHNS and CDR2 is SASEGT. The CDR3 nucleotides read TGTGCCACTTTCCGGGACAGATACTTCAATCAGCCCCAGCATTTT. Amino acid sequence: CATFRDRYFNQPQHF.

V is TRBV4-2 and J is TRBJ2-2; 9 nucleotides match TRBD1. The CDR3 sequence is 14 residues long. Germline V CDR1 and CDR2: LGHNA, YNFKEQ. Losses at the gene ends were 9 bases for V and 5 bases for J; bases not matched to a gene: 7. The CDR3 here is CASRQGVMTGELFF. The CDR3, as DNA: TGTGCCAGTAGACAGGGGGTAATGACCGGGGAGCTGTTTTTT.

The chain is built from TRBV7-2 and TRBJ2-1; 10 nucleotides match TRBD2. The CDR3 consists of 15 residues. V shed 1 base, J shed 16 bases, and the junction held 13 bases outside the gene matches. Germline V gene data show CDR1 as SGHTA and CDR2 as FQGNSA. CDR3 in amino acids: CASSLESGGARSRFF. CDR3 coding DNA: TGTGCCAGCAGCTTAGAGAGCGGGGGGGCCCGGTCCCGCTTCTTC.

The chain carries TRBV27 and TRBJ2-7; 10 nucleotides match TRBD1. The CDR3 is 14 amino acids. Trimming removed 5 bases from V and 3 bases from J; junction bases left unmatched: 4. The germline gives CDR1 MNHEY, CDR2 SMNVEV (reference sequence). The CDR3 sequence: CASSRQGAFYEQYF. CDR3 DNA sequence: TGTGCCAGCAGTCGACAGGGGGCGTTCTACGAGCAGTACTTC.

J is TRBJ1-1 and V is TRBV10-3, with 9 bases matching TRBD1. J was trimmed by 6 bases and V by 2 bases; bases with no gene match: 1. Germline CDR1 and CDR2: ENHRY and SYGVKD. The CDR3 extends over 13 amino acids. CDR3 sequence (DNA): TGTGCCATCAGTGAGGGGGACAGGGCTGAAGCTTTCTTT. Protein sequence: CAISEGDRAEAFF.

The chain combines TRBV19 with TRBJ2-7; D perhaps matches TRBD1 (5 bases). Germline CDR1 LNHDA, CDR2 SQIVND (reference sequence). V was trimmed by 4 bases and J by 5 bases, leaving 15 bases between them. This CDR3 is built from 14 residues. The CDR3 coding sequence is TGTGCCAGTAGTAAGGTGGGCAGGGCTCACGAGCAGTACTTC. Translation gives CASSKVGRAHEQYF.

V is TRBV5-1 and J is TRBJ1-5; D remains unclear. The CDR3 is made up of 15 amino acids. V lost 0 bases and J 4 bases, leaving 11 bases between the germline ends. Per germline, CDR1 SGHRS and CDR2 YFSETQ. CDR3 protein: CASSLDGEVNQPQHF. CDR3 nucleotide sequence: TGCGCCAGCAGCTTGGATGGGGAGGTGAATCAGCCCCAGCATTTT.

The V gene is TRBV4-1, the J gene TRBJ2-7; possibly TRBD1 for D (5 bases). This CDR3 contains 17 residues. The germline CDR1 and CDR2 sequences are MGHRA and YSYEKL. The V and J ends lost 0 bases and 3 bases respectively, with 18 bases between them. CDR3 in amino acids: CASSQERGQGSNYEQYF. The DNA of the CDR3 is TGCGCCAGCAGCCAAGAAAGGGGCCAGGGATCTAACTACGAGCAGTACTTC.

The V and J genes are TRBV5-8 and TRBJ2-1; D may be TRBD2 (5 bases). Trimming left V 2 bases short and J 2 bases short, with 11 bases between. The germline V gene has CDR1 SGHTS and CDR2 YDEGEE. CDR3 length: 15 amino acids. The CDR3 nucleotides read TGTGCCAGCAGCTTATCGGGGTTCCCCTACAATGAGCAGTTCTTC. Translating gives CASSLSGFPYNEQFF.

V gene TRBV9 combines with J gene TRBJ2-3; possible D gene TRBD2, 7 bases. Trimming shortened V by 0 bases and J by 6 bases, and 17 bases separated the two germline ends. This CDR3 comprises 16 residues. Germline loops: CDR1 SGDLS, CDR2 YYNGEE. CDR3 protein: CASSVGSGGGADTQYF. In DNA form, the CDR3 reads TGTGCCAGCAGCGTAGGGTCCGGAGGGGGGGCCGATACGCAGTATTTT. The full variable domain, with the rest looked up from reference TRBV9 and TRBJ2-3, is DSGVTQTPKHLITATGQRVTLRCSPRSGDLSVYWYQQSLDQGLQFLIQYYNGEERAKGNILERFSAQQFPDLHSELNLSSLELGDSALYFCASSVGSGGGADTQYFGPGTRLTVL.

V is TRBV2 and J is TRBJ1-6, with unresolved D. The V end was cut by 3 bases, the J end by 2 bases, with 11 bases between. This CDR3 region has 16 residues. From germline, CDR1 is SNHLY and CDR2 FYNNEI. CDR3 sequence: CASSDIESTYNSPLHF. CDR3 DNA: TGTGCCAGCAGTGATATAGAGAGCACCTATAATTCACCCCTCCACTTT.

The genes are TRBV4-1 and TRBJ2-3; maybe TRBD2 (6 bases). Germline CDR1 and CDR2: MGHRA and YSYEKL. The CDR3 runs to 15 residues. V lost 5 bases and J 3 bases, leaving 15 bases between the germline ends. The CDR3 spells CASSSRDSRTDTQYF. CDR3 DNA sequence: TGCGCCAGCAGCTCCCGGGACTCGAGGACAGATACGCAGTATTTT.

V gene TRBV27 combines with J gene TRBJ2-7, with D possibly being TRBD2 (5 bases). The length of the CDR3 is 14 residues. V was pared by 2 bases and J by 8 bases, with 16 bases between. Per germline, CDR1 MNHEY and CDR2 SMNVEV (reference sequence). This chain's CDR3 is CASSLRGPPNKQYF. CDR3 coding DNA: TGTGCCAGCAGTTTACGGGGTCCCCCGAATAAGCAGTACTTC.

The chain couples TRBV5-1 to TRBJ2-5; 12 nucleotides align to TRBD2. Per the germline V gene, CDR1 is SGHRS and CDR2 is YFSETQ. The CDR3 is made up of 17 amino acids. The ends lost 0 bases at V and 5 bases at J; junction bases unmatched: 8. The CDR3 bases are TGCGCCAGCAGCTTGGGACTAGCGGGGGCCCAGGGGGAGACCCAGTACTTC. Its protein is CASSLGLAGAQGETQYF.

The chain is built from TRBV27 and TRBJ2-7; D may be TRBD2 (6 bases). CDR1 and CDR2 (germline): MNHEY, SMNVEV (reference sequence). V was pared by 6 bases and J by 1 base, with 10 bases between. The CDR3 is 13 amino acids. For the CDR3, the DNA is TGTGCCAGCAGATCCGGGGGTTCCTACGAGCAGTACTTC. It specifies CASRSGGSYEQYF.

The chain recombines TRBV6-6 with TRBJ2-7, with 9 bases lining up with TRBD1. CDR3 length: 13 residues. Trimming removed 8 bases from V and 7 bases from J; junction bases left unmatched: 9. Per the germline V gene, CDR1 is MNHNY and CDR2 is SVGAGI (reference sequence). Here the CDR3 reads CASFRTGAHEQYF. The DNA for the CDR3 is TGTGCCAGCTTCAGGACAGGGGCCCATGAGCAGTACTTC.

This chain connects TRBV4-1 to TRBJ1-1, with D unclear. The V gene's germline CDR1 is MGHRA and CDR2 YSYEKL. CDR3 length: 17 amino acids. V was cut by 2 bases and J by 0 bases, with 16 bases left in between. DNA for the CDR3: TGCGCCAGCAGCCAAATATCAGACCTGCGGATGAACACTGAAGCTTTCTTT. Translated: CASSQISDLRMNTEAFF.

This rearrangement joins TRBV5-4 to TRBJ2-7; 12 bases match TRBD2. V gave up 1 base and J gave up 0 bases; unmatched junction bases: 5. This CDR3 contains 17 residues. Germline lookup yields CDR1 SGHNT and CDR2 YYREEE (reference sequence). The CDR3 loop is CASSLFLAGGSSYEQYF. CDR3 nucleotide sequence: TGTGCCAGCAGCTTGTTCCTAGCGGGGGGGTCCTCCTACGAGCAGTACTTC.